This T cell receptor (beta chain) was sequenced during a study of CD8+ T cells in alopecia areata. Treatment indicated: oral pan-JAK inhibitor, 5-10 mg twice daily. Extraction of RNA preceded its reverse transcription into cDNA, which served as the sequencing template. Measured with immunoSEQ multiplex PCR; TCRdb has only the in-frame clones, and not every one. The table lists some 170,000 clones, roughly 58% of them singletons. This sample comprised CD4+ T cells sorted from blood, obtained at approximately week 60, from a patient treated with tofacitinib. The sequence was collected from a human donor with alopecia areata.

Here the CDR3 DNA reads TGTGCCAGCAGTTTGGACAGGGCGGAGACCCAGTACTTC. Amino acid sequence: CASSLDRAETQYF. V usage is TRBV6-1 and J usage is TRBJ2-5; 8 bases are shared with TRBD1. The ends lost 5 bases at V and 5 bases at J; junction bases unmatched: 4. The CDR3 consists of 13 residues. CDR1 is MNHNS and CDR2 is SASEGT in the germline V gene.